Below are 11 T cell receptor beta chains sequenced from a single sample in a study of tumor and adjacent non-tumor tissue in lung cancer. The template was RNA from unsorted bulk tissue. More than 3 cm separated this lung sample from the edge of the tumor. A modified ARM-PCR protocol with three rounds of nested PCR amplified TCRbeta. TCRdb redid the calling of the multiplex PCR reads with MiXCR, one entry per CDR3 protein. Here the sample spans 100,000 or so distinct CDR3 sequences, roughly 80% being singletons. The sample comprised distant non-tumor lung tissue. Receptors originate from a man aged 55 to 70 with small cell lung cancer.

A remark on this clonotype: At one boundary the junction diverges from the germline segment, which might be a read error. This chain links TRBV13 with TRBJ2-3, with a possible D match to TRBD2 (6 bases). This CDR3 has 15 residues. The germline gives CDR1 PRHDT, CDR2 FYEKMQ (reference sequence). CDR3 region: CASHLREVSTDMQYF. The CDR3 nucleotides read TGTGCCAGCCATTTAAGGGAGGTGAGCACAGATATGCAGTATTTT. Variable domain in full (rest from reference TRBV13 and TRBJ2-3): AAGVIQSPRHLIKEKRETATLKCYPIPRHDTVYWYQQGPGQDPQFLISFYEKMQSDKGSIPDRFSAQQFSDYHSELNMSSLELGDSALYFCASHLREVSTDMQYFGPGTRLTVL.

On this clonotype itself: Germline and junction disagree at one end, which may indicate a read error. The chain has TRBV4-1 and TRBJ2-7, with D possibly TRBD2 on 6 matching bases. Germline V gene data show CDR1 as MGHRA and CDR2 as YSYEKL. The CDR3 covers 15 residues. The CDR3 protein is CARSQGGAPGYEQYF. The CDR3 nucleotides read TGCGCCAGGAGCCAGGGCGGGGCCCCGGGCTACGAGCAGTACTTC.

This rearrangement joins TRBV11-3 to TRBJ2-2, with a possible D match to TRBD2 (5 bases). The length of the CDR3 is 19 residues. Trimming cost V 7 bases and J 4 bases, with 28 bases left between them. Germline CDR1 reads SGHNT; CDR2 reads YENEEA. CDR3 amino acids: CASNRDDTRLTGRTGELFF. The CDR3 bases are TGTGCCAGCAATCGTGATGACACGAGACTAACGGGTCGCACCGGGGAGCTGTTTTTT.

As regards this clonotype: Relative to the germline gene, one junction end is altered; a read error may explain this. The V and J genes are TRBV5-4 and TRBJ2-3, with 10 bases fitting TRBD2. The CDR3 is 15 amino acids. Germline assignment: CDR1 SGHNT and CDR2 YYREEE (reference sequence). CDR3 residues: CASNLKREGGDPQYF. DNA of the CDR3: TGTGCCAGCAACTTGAAGCGGGAGGGAGGAGATCCACAGTATTTT.

Comments on this clonotype: Since the CDR3 does not end with the conserved phenylalanine or tryptophan, this likely comes from a read error. The J gene is TRBJ2-5, the V gene TRBV6-2 or TRBV6-3, with unresolved D. CDR1 MNHEY and CDR2 SVGEGT come from the germline V gene. Trimming took 7 bases from V and 4 from J, leaving 16 bases between them. This CDR3 is built from 14 residues. Here the CDR3 DNA reads TGTGCCAGCATCTACGCCGGAGACCCAGAGACCCAGTACTTA. Amino acids: CASIYAGDPETQYL.

The chain has TRBV4-1 and TRBJ2-2; 9 nucleotides align to TRBD2. The CDR3 is 17 amino acids. Germline CDR1 and CDR2: MGHRA and YSYEKL. V was clipped by 5 bases and J by 3 bases; unmatched bases: 10. CDR3 DNA: TGCGCCAGCAGCACCCGGACTAGCGTGACGGACACCGGGGAGCTGTTTTTT. Residues: CASSTRTSVTDTGELFF.

Regarding this clonotype: Compared with germline, one end of the junction differs, possibly owing to a read error. This chain connects TRBV6-2 or TRBV6-3 to TRBJ2-1, with D perhaps matching TRBD2 (5 bases). The CDR3 loop spans 18 amino acids. Germline CDR1 is MNHEY and CDR2 is SVGEGT. The CDR3 region is CASSYPPGLASRYNEQFF. CDR3 DNA sequence: TGTGCCAGCAGTTACCCCCCGGGGTTGGCTAGCCGATACAATGAACAGTTCTTC.

With respect to this clonotype: Sequence at one end of the junction differs from germline and may be a read error. The rearrangement joins TRBV6-2 or TRBV6-3 to TRBJ1-2, with D unresolved. CDR3 length: 13 residues. Germline lookup yields CDR1 MNHEY and CDR2 SVGEGT. The CDR3 DNA reads as TGTACCAGCAGACCGATTGGGGTTGCCGGCTACACCTTC. Translated, it gives CTSRPIGVAGYTF.

The gene calls are TRBV6-2 or TRBV6-3 and TRBJ2-3; TRBD2 matches at 9 bases. CDR3 length: 15 amino acids. CDR1 and CDR2 from the germline V gene are MNHEY and SVGEGT. Trimming removed 5 bases from V and 8 bases from J; junction bases left unmatched: 11. CDR3 nucleotides: TGTGCCAGCAGTACACCATATAGCGGGGGCGCTACGCAGTATTTT. Encoded protein: CASSTPYSGGATQYF.

The gene calls are TRBV6-1 and TRBJ2-1; no clear D gene. Germline V gene data show CDR1 as MNHNS and CDR2 as SASEGT. The CDR3 runs to 12 residues. Deletions cut 2 bases from V and 13 bases from J, with 12 bases between. The CDR3 DNA follows: TGTGCCAGCAGTGAATTAGTAAGGGTACAGTTCTTC. As protein: CASSELVRVQFF.

Notes on this clonotype: It may be a read error: a sequence one base away is much more abundant. V is TRBV6-1 and J is TRBJ1-4; possible D gene TRBD1, 5 bases. The CDR3 spans 13 residues. Germline CDR1 MNHNS, CDR2 SASEGT. The CDR3: CASSERGEERLIF. The CDR3 DNA reads TGTGCCAGCAGTGAAAGGGGAGAAGAAAGACTGATTTTT.